One sample yielded the 14 T cell receptor beta chains listed below, sequenced in a study of Tregs in tolerant kidney transplant recipients. The nonmyeloablative bone marrow transplants came from related graft donors, with transient mixed chimerism. Sequencing was performed with immunoSEQ multiplex PCR; in TCRdb, only in-frame clones are kept and a portion is missing. The sample lists 81,000 or so clones, 91% seen once, with roughly 1.5% in the top ten. Source: CD4+ T cells from blood (PBMCs), taken 24 months after the transplant. The origin of the receptors is a human patient who received a combined kidney and bone marrow transplant. Some T cells may have come from the graft donor.

In its sample, this clone was seen once. The rearrangement uses TRBV5-1 and TRBJ2-7, with 10 bases that match TRBD1. Unmatched junction bases numbered 1, after V lost 3 bases and J lost 1 base. Germline loops: CDR1 SGHRS, CDR2 YFSETQ. CDR3 length: 14 residues. Here the CDR3 DNA reads TGCGCCAGCAGCTGGACAGGGGGATCCTACGAGCAGTACTTC. Residues: CASSWTGGSYEQYF.

The V and J genes are TRBV7-9 and TRBJ2-7; weak D call: TRBD2 (6 bases). The V gene's germline CDR1 is SEHNR and CDR2 FQNEAQ (reference sequence). The CDR3 length is 14 residues. Trimming took 1 base from V and 1 from J, leaving 8 bases between them. The chain's CDR3 is CASSLDAGSYEQYF. The CDR3 nucleotides are TGTGCCAGCAGCTTAGACGCGGGGTCCTACGAGCAGTACTTC.

The sample holds one count of this clone. J is TRBJ1-4 and V is TRBV4-1; 7 bases line up with TRBD1. The CDR3 totals 16 residues. Germline V gene lookup returns CDR1 MGHRA and CDR2 YSYEKL. V shed 3 bases and J 6 bases; nucleotides not matched to a gene: 10. The CDR3 here is CASSHAGRQGYEKLFF. DNA of the CDR3: TGCGCCAGCAGCCACGCGGGACGACAGGGATATGAAAAACTGTTTTTT.

The V and J genes are TRBV30 and TRBJ1-4; D is possibly TRBD1 (5 bases). Germline CDR1 GTSNPN, CDR2 SVGIG (reference sequence). There are 15 residues in the CDR3. The germline V and J ends were trimmed by 0 bases and 2 bases, with 10 bases remaining between them. The CDR3 spells CAWSVYRGTNEKLFF. CDR3 in DNA: TGTGCCTGGAGTGTCTATCGGGGGACTAATGAAAAACTGTTTTTT. Full variable domain (outside the CDR3, taken from reference TRBV30 and TRBJ1-4): SQTIHQWPATLVQPVGSPLSLECTVEGTSNPNLYWYRQAAGRGLQLLFYSVGIGQISSEVPQNLSASRPQDRQFILSSKKLLLSDSGFYLCAWSVYRGTNEKLFFGSGTQLSVL.

J is TRBJ2-3 and V is TRBV7-2, with TRBD2 identical over 7 bases. The germline V gene has CDR1 SGHTA and CDR2 FQGNSA. V dropped 3 bases and J dropped 1; count of bases not matched to a gene: 4. CDR3 length: 15 residues. CDR3: CASSFGAGGTDTQYF. In DNA, the CDR3 is TGTGCCAGCAGCTTTGGTGCGGGAGGCACAGATACGCAGTATTTT.

The genes are TRBV19 and TRBJ1-3, with a weak D call TRBD1 (5 bases). Germline-derived CDR1 and CDR2 are LNHDA and SQIVND (reference sequence). CDR3 length: 14 amino acids. Trimming removed 6 bases at V and 0 bases at J, with 9 bases between. CDR3 nucleotide sequence: TGTGCCAGTAGCGACAGAAGCTCTGGAAACACCATATATTTT. Residues: CASSDRSSGNTIYF. The full variable domain, in which reference TRBV19 and TRBJ1-3 provide the parts outside the CDR3, is DGGITQSPKYLFRKEGQNVTLSCEQNLNHDAMYWYRQDPGQGLRLIYYSQIVNDFQKGDIAEGYSVSREKKESFPLTVTSAQKNPTAFYLCASSDRSSGNTIYFGEGSWLTVV.

The rearrangement links TRBV5-1 to TRBJ2-7; TRBD1 matches at 9 bases. The germline V gene encodes CDR1 SGHRS and CDR2 YFSETQ. V gave up 4 bases and J gave up 2 bases; unmatched junction bases: 7. The CDR3 consists of 15 residues. The CDR3 reads CASSLSGTGPYEQYF. CDR3 nucleotide sequence: TGCGCCAGCAGCCTTTCCGGGACAGGGCCCTACGAGCAGTACTTC.

The chain uses TRBV7-2 and TRBJ1-1; 8 bases align to TRBD1. Germline V gene lookup returns CDR1 SGHTA and CDR2 FQGNSA. V shed 5 bases and J 6 bases; nucleotides not matched to a gene: 17. The CDR3 consists of 17 residues. CDR3 bases: TGTGCCAGCAGCCGAACCCCCCTCAAACAGGGGGTCCCTGAAGCTTTCTTT. Residues: CASSRTPLKQGVPEAFF.

This chain uses TRBV5-1 with TRBJ2-2; 9 nucleotides line up with TRBD2. Germline assignment: CDR1 SGHRS and CDR2 YFSETQ. Losses at the gene ends were 2 bases for V and 9 bases for J; bases not matched to a gene: 5. The CDR3 covers 14 residues. The CDR3 spells CASSFSGRVRELFF. CDR3 DNA sequence: TGCGCCAGCAGCTTTAGCGGGAGAGTCCGGGAGCTGTTTTTT. The complete variable domain, with remaining parts taken from reference TRBV5-1 and TRBJ2-2, reads KAGVTQTPRYLIKTRGQQVTLSCSPISGHRSVSWYQQTPGQGLQFLFEYFSETQRNKGNFPGRFSGRQFSNSRSEMNVSTLELGDSALYLCASSFSGRVRELFFGEGSRLTVL.

J is TRBJ1-1 and V is TRBV5-1; D not resolved. From germline, CDR1 is SGHRS and CDR2 YFSETQ. The CDR3 has 14 amino acids. V was trimmed by 0 bases and J by 1 base, leaving 7 bases between them. This CDR3 is CASSLDSKNTEAFF. The CDR3 nucleotides read TGCGCCAGCAGCTTGGACAGTAAGAACACTGAAGCTTTCTTT.

This chain links TRBV5-1 with TRBJ2-1, with TRBD1 matching over 9 bases. Looked up from germline, CDR1 is SGHRS and CDR2 is YFSETQ. With 0 bases clipped from V and 3 bases from J, the junction kept 4 bases outside the gene matches. The CDR3 extends over 16 amino acids. CDR3 DNA: TGCGCCAGCAGCTTGGCCAGGGGACAGGGCTACAATGAGCAGTTCTTC. Amino acid sequence: CASSLARGQGYNEQFF.

The rearrangement joins TRBV7-3 to TRBJ2-1; D possibly corresponds to TRBD2 (6 bases). From germline, CDR1 is SGHTA and CDR2 FQGTGA. The V end lost 5 bases, the J end lost 9 bases, and 20 bases lay between the germline ends. The CDR3 totals 15 residues. The CDR3 loop is CASSPSRDSRGEQFF. The CDR3 nucleotides are TGTGCCAGCAGCCCCTCTAGGGACTCGCGCGGTGAGCAGTTCTTC.

This sequence joins TRBV6-6 and TRBJ2-5, with TRBD2 as a possible D gene (6 bases). The V and J ends lost 7 bases and 5 bases respectively, with 11 bases between them. CDR3 length equals 12 residues. The germline V gene encodes CDR1 MNHNY and CDR2 SVGAGI (reference sequence). The CDR3 DNA reads TGTGCCAGCAACGGGGGTGTGGAGACCCAGTACTTC. It yields the protein CASNGGVETQYF.

The chain uses TRBV27 and TRBJ2-3; 9 bases line up with TRBD2. V lost 8 bases to trimming and J lost 3 bases; unmatched junction nucleotides: 6. This CDR3 has 14 residues. From germline, CDR1 is MNHEY and CDR2 SMNVEV (reference sequence). The CDR3 nucleotides read TGTGCCAGCCAGACTAGCGGTCGGACAGATACGCAGTATTTT. As protein: CASQTSGRTDTQYF.